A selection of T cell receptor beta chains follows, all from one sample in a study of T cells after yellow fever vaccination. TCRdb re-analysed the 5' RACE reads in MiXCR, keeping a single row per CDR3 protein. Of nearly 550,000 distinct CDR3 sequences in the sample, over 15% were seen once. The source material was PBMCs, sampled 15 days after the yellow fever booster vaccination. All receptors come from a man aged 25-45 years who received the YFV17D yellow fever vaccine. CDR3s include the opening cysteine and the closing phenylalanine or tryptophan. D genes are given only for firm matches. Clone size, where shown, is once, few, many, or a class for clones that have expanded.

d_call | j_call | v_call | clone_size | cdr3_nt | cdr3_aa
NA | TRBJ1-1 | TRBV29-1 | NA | TGCAGCGTTGGGGCAGGGTACACTGAAGCTTTCTTT | CSVGAGYTEAFF
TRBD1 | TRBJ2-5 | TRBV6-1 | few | TGTGCCAGCAGAGACAGGGGAAAGAGTGAGACCCAGTACTTC | CASRDRGKSETQYF
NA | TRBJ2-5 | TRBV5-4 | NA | TGTGCCAGCAGCTTGCTGTCTAGCGTTCAAGAGACCCAGTACTTC | CASSLLSSVQETQYF
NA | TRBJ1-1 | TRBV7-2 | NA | TGTGCCAGCAGCTTAGCAAGGGCCGTGAACACTGAAGCTTTCTTT | CASSLARAVNTEAFF
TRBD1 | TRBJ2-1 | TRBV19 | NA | TGTGCCAGTAGTTTAACCGGGACAGGGCTCAATGAGCAGTTCTTC | CASSLTGTGLNEQFF
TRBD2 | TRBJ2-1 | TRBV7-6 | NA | TGTGCCAGCACCTTTAGGGGAGGGACCACGGCGCGGGAGCAGTTCTTC | CASTFRGGTTAREQFF
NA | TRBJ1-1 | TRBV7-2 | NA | TGTGCCAGCAGCTTAGCGGGAAGGGACACTGAAGCTTTCTTT | CASSLAGRDTEAFF
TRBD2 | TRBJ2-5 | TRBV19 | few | TGTGCCAGCATGAGGACTAGCGGGAGTGAGACCCAGTACTTC | CASMRTSGSETQYF
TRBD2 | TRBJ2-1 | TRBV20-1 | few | TGCAACGGAAGGTGTAGCGGGAGTCCAGAGCAGTTCTTC | CNGRCSGSPEQFF
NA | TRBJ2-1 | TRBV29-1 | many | TGCAGCGTTGTTGGACAAGGGGATGAGCAGTTCTTC | CSVVGQGDEQFF
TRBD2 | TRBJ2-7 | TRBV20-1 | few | TGCAGTGCCCCGCCGGCGGGGGGCTACGAGCAGTACTTC | CSAPPAGGYEQYF
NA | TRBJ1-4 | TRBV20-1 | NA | TGCAGTGCTACCTCCGGGGGTGTGGAAAAACTGTTTTTT | CSATSGGVEKLFF
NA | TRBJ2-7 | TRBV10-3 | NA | TGTGCCATCAGTGAAGGGGTCTACGAGCAGTACTTC | CAISEGVYEQYF
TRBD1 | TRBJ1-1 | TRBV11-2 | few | TGTGCCAGCAGCCCCGGGGCAGGGGGAGGAACTGAAGCTTTCTTT | CASSPGAGGGTEAFF
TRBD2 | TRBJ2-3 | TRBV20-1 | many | TGCAGTGGAATAGCGGGAGACGCAGCTGTGTTT | CSGIAGDAAVF
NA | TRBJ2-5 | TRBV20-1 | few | TGCAGTGCGACAGAGGGGAGAGAGACCCAGTACTTC | CSATEGRETQYF
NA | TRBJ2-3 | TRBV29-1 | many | TGCAGCTCACTATCAGGGTGGGATACGCAGTATTTT | CSSLSGWDTQYF
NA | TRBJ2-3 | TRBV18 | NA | TGTGCCAGCTCACTCGCGGCAGACAGAGCAGATACGCAGTATTTT | CASSLAADRADTQYF
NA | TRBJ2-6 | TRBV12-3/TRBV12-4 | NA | TGTGCCAGCAGCATTGGGGCCAACGTCCTGACTTTC | CASSIGANVLTF
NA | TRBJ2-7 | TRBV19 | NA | TGTGCCAGTAGGCAGAGGGCCCGATCCTACGAGCAGTACTTC | CASRQRARSYEQYF
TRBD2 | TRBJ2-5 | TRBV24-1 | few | TGTGCCACCGGTCGTGGGAGCGGGAGGGCCGGAGAGACCCAGTACTTC | CATGRGSGRAGETQYF
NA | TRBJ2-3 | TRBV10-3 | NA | TGTGCCATCGGGCGCACAGATACGCAGTATTTT | CAIGRTDTQYF
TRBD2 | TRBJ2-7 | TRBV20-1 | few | TGCAGTGCTAGGAGGTGGCGGGAGCGATCCTACGAGCAGTACTTC | CSARRWRERSYEQYF
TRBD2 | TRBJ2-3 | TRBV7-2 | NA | TGTGCCAGCAGCTCCAACATCGCGGGGGGCACAGATACGCAGTATTTT | CASSSNIAGGTDTQYF
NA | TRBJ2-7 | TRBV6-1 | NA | TGTGCCAGCAGACCACTGGGACCCTACGAGCAGTACTTC | CASRPLGPYEQYF
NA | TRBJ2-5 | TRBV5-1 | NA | TGCGCCAGCAGCTTCCAGTCGGAGACCCAGTACTTC | CASSFQSETQYF
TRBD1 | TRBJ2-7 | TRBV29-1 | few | TGCAGCGTTGAGGGACAGGGGAACTCCTACGAGCAGTACTTC | CSVEGQGNSYEQYF